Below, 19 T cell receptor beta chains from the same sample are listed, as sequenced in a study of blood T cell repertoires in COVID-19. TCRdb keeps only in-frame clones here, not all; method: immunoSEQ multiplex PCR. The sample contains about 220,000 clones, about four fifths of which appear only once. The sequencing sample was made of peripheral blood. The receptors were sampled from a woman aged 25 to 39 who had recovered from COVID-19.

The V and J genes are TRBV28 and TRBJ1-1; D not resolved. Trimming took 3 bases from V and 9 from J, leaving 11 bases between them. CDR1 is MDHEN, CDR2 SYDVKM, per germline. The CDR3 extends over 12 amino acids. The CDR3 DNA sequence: TGTGCCAGCAGTTTCCGTCAAGCAAAAGCTTTCTTT. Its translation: CASSFRQAKAFF.

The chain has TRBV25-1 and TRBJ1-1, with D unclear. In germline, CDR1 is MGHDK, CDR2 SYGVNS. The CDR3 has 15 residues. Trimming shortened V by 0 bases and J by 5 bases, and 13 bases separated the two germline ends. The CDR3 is CASSEYDSGRTEAFF. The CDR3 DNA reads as TGTGCCAGCAGTGAATATGACTCTGGGAGAACTGAAGCTTTCTTT.

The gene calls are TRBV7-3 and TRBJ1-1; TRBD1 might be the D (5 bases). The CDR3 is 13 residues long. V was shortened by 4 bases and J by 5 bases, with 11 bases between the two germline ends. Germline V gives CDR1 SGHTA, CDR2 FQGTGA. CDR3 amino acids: CASSSTRGTEAFF. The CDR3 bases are TGTGCCAGCAGCTCCACCCGGGGGACTGAAGCTTTCTTT. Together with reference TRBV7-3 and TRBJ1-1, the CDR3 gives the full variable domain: GAGVSQTPSNKVTEKGKYVELRCDPISGHTALYWYRQSLGQGPEFLIYFQGTGAADDSGLPNDRFFAVRPEGSVSTLKIQRTERGDSAVYLCASSSTRGTEAFFGQGTRLTVV.

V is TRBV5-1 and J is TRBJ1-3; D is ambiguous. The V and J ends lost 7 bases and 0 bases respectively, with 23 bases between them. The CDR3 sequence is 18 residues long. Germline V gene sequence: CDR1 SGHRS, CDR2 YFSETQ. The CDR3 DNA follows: TGCGCCAGCTCCCGGACTTCCGGGGTAGCCCTCTCTGGAAACACCATATATTTT. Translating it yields CASSRTSGVALSGNTIYF.

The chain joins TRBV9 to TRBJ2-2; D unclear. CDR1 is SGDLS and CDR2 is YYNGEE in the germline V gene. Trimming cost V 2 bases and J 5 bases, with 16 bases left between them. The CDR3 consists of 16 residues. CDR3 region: CASSVAFQAGTGELFF. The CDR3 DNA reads TGTGCCAGCAGCGTGGCCTTTCAGGCTGGGACCGGGGAGCTGTTTTTT.

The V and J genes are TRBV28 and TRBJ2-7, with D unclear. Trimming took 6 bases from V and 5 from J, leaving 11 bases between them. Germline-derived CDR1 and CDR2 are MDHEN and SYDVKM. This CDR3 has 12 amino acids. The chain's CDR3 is CASRELADEQYF. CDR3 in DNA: TGTGCCAGCAGGGAGCTCGCGGACGAGCAGTACTTC.

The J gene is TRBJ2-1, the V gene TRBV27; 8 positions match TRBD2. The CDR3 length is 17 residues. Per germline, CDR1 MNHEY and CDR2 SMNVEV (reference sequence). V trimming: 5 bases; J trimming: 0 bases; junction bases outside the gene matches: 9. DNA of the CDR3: TGTGCCAGCAGTCTCTATCTCAGCGGGAGCTCCTACAATGAGCAGTTCTTC. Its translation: CASSLYLSGSSYNEQFF.

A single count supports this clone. CDR3 nucleotide sequence: TGTGCCTGGAGTGTACAGGGTTCGACAGTCCGCTACACCTTC. Its translation is CAWSVQGSTVRYTF. The chain employs TRBV30 and TRBJ1-2; D is perhaps TRBD1 (6 bases). Trimming took off 0 bases at V and 9 bases at J, with 17 bases between the two ends. This CDR3 comprises 14 residues. Germline V gene sequence: CDR1 GTSNPN, CDR2 SVGIG (reference sequence).

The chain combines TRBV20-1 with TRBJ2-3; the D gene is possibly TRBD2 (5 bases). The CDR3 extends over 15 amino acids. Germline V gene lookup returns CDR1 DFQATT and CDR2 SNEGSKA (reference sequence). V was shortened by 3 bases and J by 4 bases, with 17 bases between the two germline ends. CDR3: CSASRTQAISDTQYF. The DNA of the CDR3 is TGCAGTGCTAGTAGGACTCAGGCGATATCAGATACGCAGTATTTT.

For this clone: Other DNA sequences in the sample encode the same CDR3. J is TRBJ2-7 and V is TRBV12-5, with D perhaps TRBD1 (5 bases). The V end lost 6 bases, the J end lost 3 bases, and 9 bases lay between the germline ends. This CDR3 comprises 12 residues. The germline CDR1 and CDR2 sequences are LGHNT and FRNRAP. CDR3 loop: CASGPTVYEQYF. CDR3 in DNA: TGTGCTAGTGGCCCGACAGTCTACGAGCAGTACTTC.

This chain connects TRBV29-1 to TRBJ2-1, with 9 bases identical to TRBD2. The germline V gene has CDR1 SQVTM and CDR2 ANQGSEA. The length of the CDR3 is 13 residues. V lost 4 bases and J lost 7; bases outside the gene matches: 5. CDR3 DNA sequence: TGCAGCGTTGCACGGCTAGCGGGGAATGAGCAGTTCTTC. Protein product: CSVARLAGNEQFF.

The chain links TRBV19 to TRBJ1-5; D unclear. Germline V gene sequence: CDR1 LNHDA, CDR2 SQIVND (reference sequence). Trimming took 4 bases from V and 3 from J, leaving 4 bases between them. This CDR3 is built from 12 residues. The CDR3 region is CASSTLNQPQHF. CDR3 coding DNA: TGTGCCAGTAGTACACTCAATCAGCCCCAGCATTTT.

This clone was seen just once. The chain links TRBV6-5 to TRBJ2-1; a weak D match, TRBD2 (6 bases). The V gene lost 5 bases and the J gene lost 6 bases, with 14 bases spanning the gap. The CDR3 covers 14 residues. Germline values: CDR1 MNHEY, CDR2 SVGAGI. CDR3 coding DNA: TGTGCCAGCAGTCCGCGGGACCCATCCAATGAGCAGTTCTTC. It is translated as CASSPRDPSNEQFF.

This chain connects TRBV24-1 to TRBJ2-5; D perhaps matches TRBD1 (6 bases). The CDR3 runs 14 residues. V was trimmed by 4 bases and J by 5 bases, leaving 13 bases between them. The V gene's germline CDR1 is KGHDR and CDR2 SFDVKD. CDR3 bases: TGTGCCACCAGTGAGGTCAAAGGGGGTGAGACCCAGTACTTC. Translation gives CATSEVKGGETQYF.

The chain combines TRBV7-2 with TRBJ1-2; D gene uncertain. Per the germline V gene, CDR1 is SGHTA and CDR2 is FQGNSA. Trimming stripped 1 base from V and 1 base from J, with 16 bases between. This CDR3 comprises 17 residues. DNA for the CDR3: TGTGCCAGCAGCTTAGACGCCGCTGGCGGAAGTAACTATGGCTACACCTTC. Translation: CASSLDAAGGSNYGYTF.

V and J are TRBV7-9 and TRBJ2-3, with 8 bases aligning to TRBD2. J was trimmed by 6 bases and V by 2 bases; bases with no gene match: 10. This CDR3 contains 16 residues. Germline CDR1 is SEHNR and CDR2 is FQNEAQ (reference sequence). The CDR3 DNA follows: TGTGCCAGCAGCTTAATAGGACTAGCTGAAACGGATACGCAGTATTTT. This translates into CASSLIGLAETDTQYF.

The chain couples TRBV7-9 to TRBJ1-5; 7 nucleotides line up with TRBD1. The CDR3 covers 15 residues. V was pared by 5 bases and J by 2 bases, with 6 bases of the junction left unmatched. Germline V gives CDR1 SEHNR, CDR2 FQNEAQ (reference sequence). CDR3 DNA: TGTGCCAGCAGCCCCTCCGGGACAGGCAATCAGCCCCAGCATTTT. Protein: CASSPSGTGNQPQHF.

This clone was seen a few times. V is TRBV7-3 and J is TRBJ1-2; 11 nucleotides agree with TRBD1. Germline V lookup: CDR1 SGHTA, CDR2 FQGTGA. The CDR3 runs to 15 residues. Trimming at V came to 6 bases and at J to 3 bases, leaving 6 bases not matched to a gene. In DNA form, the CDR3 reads TGTGCCAGCAGTCCCGGGACAGGGGGGGACTATGGCTACACCTTC. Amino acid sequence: CASSPGTGGDYGYTF.

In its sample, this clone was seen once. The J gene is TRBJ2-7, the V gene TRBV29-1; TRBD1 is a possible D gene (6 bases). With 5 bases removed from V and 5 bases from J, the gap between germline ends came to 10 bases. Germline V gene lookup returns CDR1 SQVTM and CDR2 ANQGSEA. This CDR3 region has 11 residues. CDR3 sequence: CSVSQGNEQYF. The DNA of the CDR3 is TGCAGCGTTTCACAGGGTAACGAGCAGTACTTC.